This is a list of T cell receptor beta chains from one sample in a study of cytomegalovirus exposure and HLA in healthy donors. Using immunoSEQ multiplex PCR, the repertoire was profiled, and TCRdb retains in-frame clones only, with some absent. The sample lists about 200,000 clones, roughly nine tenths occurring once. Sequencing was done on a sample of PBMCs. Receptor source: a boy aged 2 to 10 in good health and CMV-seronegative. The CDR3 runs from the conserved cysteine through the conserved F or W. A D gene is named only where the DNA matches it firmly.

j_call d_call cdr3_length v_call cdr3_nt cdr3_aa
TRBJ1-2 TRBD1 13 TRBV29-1 TGCAGCGCCGAGACAGGGCCCTTCTATGGCTACACCTTC CSAETGPFYGYTF
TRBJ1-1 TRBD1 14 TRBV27 TGTGCCAGCAACCCGACAGGGCGGAACACTGAAGCTTTCTTT CASNPTGRNTEAFF
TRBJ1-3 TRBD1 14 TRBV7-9 TGTTCCAGCAGGGTACAGGGGACTGGAAACACCATATATTTT CSSRVQGTGNTIYF
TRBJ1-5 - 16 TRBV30 TGTGCCTGGAGTGTAGTGGTCCCCCAGGGCAATCAGCCCCAGCATTTT CAWSVVVPQGNQPQHF
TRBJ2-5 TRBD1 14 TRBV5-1 TGCGCCAGCAGCCTGACCGGGACAGAAGAGACCCAGTACTTC CASSLTGTEETQYF
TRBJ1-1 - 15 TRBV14 TGTGCCAGCAGCCAAGTTTCAGGGCCGCACACTGAAGCTTTCTTT CASSQVSGPHTEAFF
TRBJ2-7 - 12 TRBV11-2 TGTGCCAGCAGCTCCTCCGGGGTCTGGAAGTACTTC CASSSSGVWKYF
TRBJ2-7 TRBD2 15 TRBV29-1 TGCAGCGCATCCGGGACTAGCGCGACCTCCTACGAGCAGTACTTC CSASGTSATSYEQYF
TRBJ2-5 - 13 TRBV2 TGTGCCAGCAGTCGGATTGGGGCAGAGACCCAGTACTTC CASSRIGAETQYF
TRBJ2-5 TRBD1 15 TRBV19 TGTGCCAGTAGTGCCGGGACAGGGTTCAAAGAGACCCAGTACTTC CASSAGTGFKETQYF
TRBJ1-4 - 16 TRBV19 TGTGCCAGTAGTATCTCCTATCGGACAAGGCGTGAAAAACTGTTTTTT CASSISYRTRREKLFF
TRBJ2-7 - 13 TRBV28 TGTGCCAGCAGTTTTTCAGGCCCCTACGAGCAGTACTTC CASSFSGPYEQYF
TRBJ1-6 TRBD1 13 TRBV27 TGTGCCAGCCGGGACAGGGTAAATTCACCCCTCCACTTT CASRDRVNSPLHF
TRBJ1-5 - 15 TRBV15 TGTGCCACCAGCAGAGTCAGTGGGAGGAATCAGCCCCAGCATTTT CATSRVSGRNQPQHF
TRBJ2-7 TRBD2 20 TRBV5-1 TGCGCCAGCAGCTTGGTATTAGGGACTAGCGGGGGGAGAAGCTCCTACGAGCAGTACTTC CASSLVLGTSGGRSSYEQYF
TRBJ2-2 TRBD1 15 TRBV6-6 TGTGCCAGCAGCCAAAGGGCAGGGGGCACCGGGGAGCTGTTTTTT CASSQRAGGTGELFF